Listed below are T cell receptor beta chains from one sample, sequenced in a study of somatic mutations in cytotoxic T cells in rheumatoid arthritis. Repertoires were generated with immunoSEQ multiplex PCR, while TCRdb's copy carries only in-frame clones and drops some. The table records about 20,000 clones, over 75% of them present only once. The sample was CD8+ T cells sorted from blood. These receptors were obtained from an adult with rheumatoid arthritis. CDR3s include the opening cysteine and the closing phenylalanine or tryptophan. The size of a clone is reported for some rows only, either as once, few or many, or as a class for expanded clones.

CDR3 protein | J gene | CDR3 length | clone size | V gene
CASSALASAQDEQFF | TRBJ2-1 | 15 | NA | TRBV9
CASSVDGLPQTHNEQFF | TRBJ2-1 | 17 | NA | TRBV9
CATSRGPGGNRGSYEQYF | TRBJ2-7 | 18 | NA | TRBV15
CASSTMIVRDRGRDTEAFF | TRBJ1-1 | 19 | NA | TRBV7-9
CASRGLRANVLTF | TRBJ2-6 | 13 | NA | TRBV27
CSVTLAGSVEQFF | TRBJ2-1 | 13 | NA | TRBV29-1
CASSIRTLSSYEQYF | TRBJ2-7 | 15 | NA | TRBV11-2
CAISIPGQGTETRFGDEQYF | TRBJ2-7 | 20 | NA | TRBV10-3
CASSDFITGPRYEQYF | TRBJ2-7 | 16 | NA | TRBV6-4
CASSPGQGITGELFF | TRBJ2-2 | 15 | NA | TRBV7-9
CASSELTGDAAFF | TRBJ1-1 | 13 | NA | TRBV25-1
CASSSSGSPYNEQFF | TRBJ2-1 | 15 | few | TRBV7-9
CASSSRDRGFGANVLTF | TRBJ2-6 | 17 | NA | TRBV5-6
CASSVFGSNTGELFF | TRBJ2-2 | 15 | NA | TRBV9
CASSSLGDGTGYGYTF | TRBJ1-2 | 16 | NA | TRBV5-4
CASSFWRGQETQYF | TRBJ2-5 | 14 | NA | TRBV7-6
CASSLASGSPGANVLTF | TRBJ2-6 | 17 | NA | TRBV5-6
CASSEGTISTDTQYF | TRBJ2-3 | 15 | NA | TRBV2
CASSWDNEKMFF | TRBJ1-4 | 12 | few | TRBV7-9
CASSLARTGGTEAFF | TRBJ1-1 | 15 | NA | TRBV5-1
CASSESMNTGELFF | TRBJ2-2 | 14 | NA | TRBV10-2
CASSQEGTGGYNEQFF | TRBJ2-1 | 16 | NA | TRBV4-1
CASSSREGPYEQYF | TRBJ2-7 | 14 | NA | TRBV9
CASSFTGAGTYEQYF | NA | 15 | NA | TRBV5-1
CASSLAGTGRYNEQFF | TRBJ2-1 | 16 | NA | TRBV7-2
CASSQGSGGGNQPQHF | TRBJ1-5 | 16 | NA | TRBV4-1
CASSYGAANTEAFF | TRBJ1-1 | 14 | once | TRBV6-5
CASSYFSTGVGTEAFF | TRBJ1-1 | 16 | NA | TRBV6-5
CASSVSIEQYF | TRBJ2-7 | 11 | NA | TRBV5-6
CATKAGFGEQYF | TRBJ2-7 | 12 | NA | TRBV11-2
CASSEALSGQLLGRAFF | TRBJ1-1 | 17 | NA | TRBV2